This TCR beta chain was retrieved from a study of PD-1 blockade in classical Hodgkin lymphoma. Study summary: Patients were administered nivolumab (3 mg/kg intravenously) every 2 weeks. Study-level points and caveats: CD4+ TCR diversity, unlike CD8+, climbed significantly by C4D1.

Time point indicated: cycle 4 day 1 (C4D1), after less than seven weeks of nivolumab. The patients all showed relapse after autologous stem cell transplantation, while their brentuximab vedotin exposure varied. Researchers report purifying CD4+ T cells from thawed PBMCs by magnetic negative selection. With respect to this clone: Its antigen is still unknown.

This CDR3 is 13 amino acids long. Deletions cut 1 base from V and 3 bases from J, with 7 bases between. CDR1 SGHRS and CDR2 YFSETQ come from the germline V gene. The repertoire was sequenced with immunoSEQ multiplex PCR; TCRdb's copy has only in-frame clones and lacks some. The sample contains 25,000 to 30,000 clones, roughly 80% of which appear only once. The TCR originated in a human donor with classical Hodgkin lymphoma. The chain carries TRBV5-1 and TRBJ1-2; D unclear. Material: CD4+ T cells from blood, obtained before the fourth cycle of nivolumab. CDR3 in DNA: TGCGCCAGCAGCTTGACACTCGACTATGGCTACACCTTC. Translated: CASSLTLDYGYTF.